This T cell receptor beta chain was sequenced in a study of shared clonotypes between healthy human individuals. The CDR3 extends over 14 amino acids. Germline V CDR1 and CDR2: SGHRS, YFSETQ. Deletions cut 0 bases from V and 2 bases from J, with 7 bases between. Original processing methods: Because ImmunoSEQ provided only junction sequences with no quality scores, the filtering differed. Here immunoSEQ multiplex PCR was the method, and the copy in TCRdb shows in-frame clones only, minus some. V and J calls plus clone size are reproduced from that table; the DNA served to infer D and trimming. The sample lists about 330,000 clones; under 80% were seen once. General observations from the study: Memory subsets generally showed lower estimated richness than naive subsets. Depth of sequencing was expected to influence donor clonotype sharing.

The sample holds a few counts of this clone. The antigen is unknown. The receptor's source is a man younger than 40 in good health. This sequence joins TRBV5-1 and TRBJ2-3; TRBD1 is a possible D gene (5 bases). Sequenced material: memory CD4+ T cells sorted from blood. Subset meaning: CD45RA-negative fraction. The CDR3 region is CASSLVGATDTQYF. The CDR3 bases are TGCGCCAGCAGCTTGGTAGGGGCCACAGATACGCAGTATTTT.